The rows below give T cell receptor beta chains drawn from one sample of a study of cytomegalovirus exposure and HLA in healthy donors. Data came from immunoSEQ multiplex PCR; TCRdb stores just in-frame clones and leaves some out. Found here are over 110,000 clones; the top ten clones hold 0.75% to 1%. Source material: PBMCs. The receptors derive from a male donor in good health and CMV-seronegative. The CDR3 runs from the conserved cysteine through the conserved F or W. D genes are given only for firm matches.

TRBJ2-7,NA,TRBV5-1,CASSLEGGTYEQYF,TGCGCCAGCAGCTTGGAAGGCGGAACCTACGAGCAGTACTTC
TRBJ1-5,NA,TRBV19,CASMRGSYQPQHF,TGTGCCAGTATGCGGGGAAGTTATCAGCCCCAGCATTTT
TRBJ2-7,NA,TRBV11-2,CASSLGDSHPTEQYF,TGTGCCAGCAGCTTGGGGGACTCACACCCTACGGAGCAGTACTTC
TRBJ2-1,TRBD2,TRBV19,CASSPSGGPHNEQFF,TGTGCCAGTAGTCCTAGCGGGGGGCCACACAATGAGCAGTTCTTC
TRBJ2-1,NA,TRBV7-9,CASSPGGNEQFF,TGTGCCAGCAGCCCAGGGGGGAATGAGCAGTTCTTC
TRBJ2-4,NA,TRBV6-5,CASSYSGQKNIQYF,TGTGCCAGCAGTTACTCGGGACAAAAAAACATTCAGTACTTC
TRBJ2-1,TRBD1,TRBV25-1,CASSASDRMGDEQFF,TGTGCCAGCAGTGCGTCGGACAGGATGGGGGATGAGCAGTTCTTC
TRBJ1-5,NA,TRBV19,CASSIGFTIAQHF,TGTGCCAGTAGTATTGGTTTTACGATAGCCCAGCATTTT
TRBJ2-7,TRBD2,TRBV6-5,CASRTTSGAYEQYF,TGTGCCAGCAGAACGACTAGCGGGGCCTACGAGCAGTACTTC
TRBJ2-5,NA,TRBV18,CASSPRGGQETQYF,TGTGCCAGCTCACCTCGAGGGGGCCAAGAGACCCAGTACTTC
TRBJ2-1,TRBD2,TRBV19,CASRLGGGFNEQFF,TGTGCCAGTAGATTGGGCGGGGGGTTCAATGAGCAGTTCTTC
TRBJ1-2,NA,TRBV10-3,CAISLEPLEGYTF,TGTGCCATCAGCCTGGAGCCTTTGGAGGGCTACACCTTC
TRBJ2-7,NA,TRBV18,CASSLLKEGHEQYF,TGTGCCAGCTCACTACTCAAGGAGGGCCACGAGCAGTACTTC
TRBJ2-3,NA,TRBV5-1,CASSSRGSTDTQYF,TGCGCCAGCAGCTCAAGGGGGAGCACAGATACGCAGTATTTT
TRBJ2-5,TRBD2,TRBV14,CASSQGLLAGVPETQYF,TGTGCCAGCAGCCAAGGACTCCTAGCGGGAGTTCCAGAGACCCAGTACTTC
TRBJ1-5,NA,TRBV4-1,CASSQDPGGGRPQHF,TGCGCCAGCAGCCAAGATCCGGGGGGTGGTCGGCCCCAGCATTTT
TRBJ1-3,NA,TRBV15,CATSYPGALSGNTIYF,TGTGCCACCAGCTACCCTGGGGCCCTCTCTGGAAACACCATATATTTT
TRBJ2-5,TRBD1,TRBV4-2,CASSRDRYQETQYF,TGTGCCAGCAGTCGGGACAGGTACCAAGAGACCCAGTACTTC
TRBJ2-7,TRBD2,TRBV19,CASRSGRAGFNEQYF,TGTGCCAGTAGAAGCGGGAGGGCCGGTTTTAACGAGCAGTACTTC
TRBJ1-1,NA,TRBV6-6,CASSPNTEAFF,TGTGCCAGCAGCCCTAACACTGAAGCTTTCTTT
TRBJ1-1,NA,TRBV7-9,CASSNSGRNTEAFF,TGTGCCAGCAGTAACTCGGGGAGGAACACTGAAGCTTTCTTT
TRBJ1-4,NA,TRBV7-3,CASSERKLFF,TGTGCCAGCAGCGAGAGAAAACTGTTTTTT
TRBJ1-3,NA,TRBV18,CASSPVLNSGSPGNTIYF,TGTGCCAGCTCACCGGTCTTAAACAGCGGATCCCCTGGAAACACCATATATTTT
TRBJ2-3,TRBD2,TRBV4-2,CASSQGIGASGGADTQYF,TGTGCCAGCAGCCAAGGAATTGGGGCTAGCGGGGGTGCAGATACGCAGTATTTT
TRBJ2-3,NA,TRBV7-2,CASSTRHTTDTQYF,TGTGCCAGCAGCACCCGACACACCACAGATACGCAGTATTTT
TRBJ2-3,NA,TRBV6-5,CASAGQADTQYF,TGTGCCAGCGCGGGCCAGGCAGATACGCAGTATTTT
TRBJ1-5,NA,TRBV6-5,CASSSGSYQPQHF,TGTGCCAGCAGTTCAGGCAGCTATCAGCCCCAGCATTTT
TRBJ2-5,TRBD1,TRBV29-1,CSVQGVQETQYF,TGCAGCGTCCAGGGGGTCCAAGAGACCCAGTACTTC
TRBJ1-1,NA,TRBV5-1,CASSRDTEAFF,TGCGCCAGCAGCCGCGACACCGAAGCTTTCTTT
TRBJ1-2,TRBD1,TRBV6-5,CASSYGQGANYGYTF,TGTGCCAGCAGTTACGGGCAGGGGGCAAACTATGGCTACACCTTC
TRBJ1-1,NA,TRBV30,CAWSVGGEVVKTFF,TGTGCCTGGAGTGTAGGCGGGGAGGTGGTGAAAACTTTCTTT
TRBJ2-5,NA,TRBV27,CASSLVGRETQYF,TGTGCCAGCAGTTTAGTGGGCAGGGAGACCCAGTACTTC
TRBJ2-1,NA,TRBV6-6,CASRPSGYNEQFF,TGTGCCAGCCGACCCTCGGGCTACAATGAGCAGTTCTTC
TRBJ2-1,TRBD1,TRBV9,CASSARTGVEQFF,TGTGCCAGCAGCGCTCGGACAGGGGTTGAGCAGTTCTTC
TRBJ2-7,NA,TRBV5-1,CASSLGEDMDF,TGCGCCAGCAGCTTGGGGGAGGACATGGACTTC
TRBJ2-5,TRBD1,TRBV5-4,CASSLPGQGARETQYF,TGTGCCAGCAGCTTGCCGGGACAGGGAGCCAGGGAGACCCAGTACTTC
TRBJ2-4,TRBD2,TRBV5-1,CASSLAGGPAKNIQYF,TGCGCCAGCAGCCTAGCGGGGGGGCCGGCCAAAAACATTCAGTACTTC
TRBJ1-1,NA,TRBV11-2,CASSLGAYRMNTEAFF,TGTGCCAGCAGCCTGGGAGCCTACCGGATGAACACTGAAGCTTTCTTT
TRBJ1-5,TRBD1,TRBV6-1,CASSEADRGSNQPQHF,TGTGCCAGCAGTGAAGCGGACAGGGGAAGCAATCAGCCCCAGCATTTT
TRBJ1-4,NA,TRBV6-4,CASSVEQGPNEKLFF,TGTGCCAGCAGTGTTGAACAGGGACCTAATGAAAAACTGTTTTTT
TRBJ1-6,NA,TRBV13,CASSLGRGGSSPLHF,TGTGCCAGCAGCCTTGGTCGGGGAGGAAGTTCACCCCTCCACTTT
TRBJ2-3,TRBD2,TRBV4-2,CASSQGEREGRTDTQYF,TGTGCCAGCAGCCAAGGTGAGCGGGAGGGCCGAACAGATACGCAGTATTTT
TRBJ1-3,NA,TRBV9,CASSVVGGSGNTIYF,TGTGCCAGCAGCGTAGTGGGAGGGTCTGGAAACACCATATATTTT
TRBJ2-3,NA,TRBV4-3,CASSQGASTDTQYF,TGCGCCAGCAGCCAGGGCGCTAGCACAGATACGCAGTATTTT
TRBJ2-1,TRBD2,TRBV14,CASSVRLAGGTPEQFF,TGTGCCAGCAGCGTACGACTAGCGGGGGGAACACCCGAGCAGTTCTTC
TRBJ1-1,NA,TRBV7-2,CATRAPTLNTEAFF,TGTGCCACCAGAGCCCCGACACTTAACACTGAAGCTTTCTTT
TRBJ2-7,TRBD1,TRBV5-1,CASSLGQVVSYEQYF,TGCGCCAGCAGCCTCGGACAGGTCGTTTCCTACGAGCAGTACTTC
TRBJ2-7,TRBD1,TRBV7-8,CASSQTSTGYGEQYF,TGTGCCAGCAGCCAAACATCGACAGGGTATGGCGAGCAGTACTTC
TRBJ2-2,NA,TRBV7-2,CASSFSAGELFF,TGTGCCAGCAGCTTTTCGGCCGGGGAGCTGTTTTTT
TRBJ1-5,TRBD1,TRBV10-2,CASSRQGASNQPQHF,TGCGCCAGCAGTCGACAGGGGGCGAGCAATCAGCCCCAGCATTTT
TRBJ2-7,TRBD1,TRBV28,CASSSRDRDPYEQYF,TGTGCCAGCAGTTCCCGGGACAGGGACCCCTACGAGCAGTACTTC
TRBJ1-2,TRBD1,TRBV6-5,CASSYRDRANGYTF,TGTGCCAGCAGTTACAGGGACAGGGCAAATGGCTACACCTTC
TRBJ2-5,TRBD2,TRBV6-4,CASSRTSGGRETQYF,TGTGCCAGCAGCCGGACTAGCGGGGGGAGAGAGACCCAGTACTTC
TRBJ1-1,TRBD1,TRBV5-1,CASSPPSQGAVTEAFF,TGCGCCAGCAGCCCTCCTTCACAGGGGGCCGTAACTGAAGCTTTCTTT
TRBJ2-7,TRBD1,TRBV30,CAWSLGQGRGYEQYF,TGTGCCTGGAGTCTGGGACAGGGAAGGGGGTACGAGCAGTACTTC
TRBJ2-7,NA,TRBV11-2,CASSPGTYEQYF,TGTGCCAGCTCACCAGGTACCTACGAGCAGTACTTC
TRBJ2-1,NA,TRBV13,CASSLAGRGSYNEQFF,TGTGCCAGCAGCTTAGCTGGGAGGGGGTCTTACAATGAGCAGTTCTTC
TRBJ1-6,NA,TRBV5-6,CASSSGGRVKDNSPLHF,TGTGCCAGCTCCTCAGGAGGGAGGGTGAAGGATAATTCACCCCTCCACTTT
TRBJ1-5,NA,TRBV7-2,CASSLERQQQPQHF,TGTGCCAGCAGCTTAGAGCGTCAACAACAGCCCCAGCATTTT